This T cell receptor beta chain derives from a study of tumor-infiltrating lymphocytes in oesophageal squamous cell carcinoma (dated by TCRdb to 2016 to 2018). Remarks on this clonotype: Which antigen it targets is not known. One end of the junction does not line up with germline, which may come from a read error.

The method was PCR. Sequencing was performed on an Illumina HiSeq 2000. TCRdb handled the public reads itself, with Q25 trimming in fastp and clone calling in MiXCR, and kept productive beta chains. Rows with one shared CDR3 protein collapse into an entry with the most common genes and DNA. The sample table records approximately 15,000 distinct CDR3 sequences; around 48% of these occur just once. The ten top clones hold around 18% of the sample. According to the germline V gene, CDR1 reads SGHVS and CDR2 reads FNYEAQ. From the cysteine up to the phenylalanine, the CDR3 has a length of 14 residues. The CDR3 DNA has 42 bases and is translated from base 1.

The sample consisted of esophageal tumor tissue. The sequence was obtained from a male donor with esophageal squamous cell carcinoma. Recombination linked TRBV7-6 to TRBJ2-3, and TRBD1 aligns with 9 junction nucleotides. The CDR3 region reads CASSLAGTGSPTSF. At the DNA level, the sequence is TGTGCCAGCAGCTTAGCCGGGACAGGGTCCCCCACCTCCTTT.